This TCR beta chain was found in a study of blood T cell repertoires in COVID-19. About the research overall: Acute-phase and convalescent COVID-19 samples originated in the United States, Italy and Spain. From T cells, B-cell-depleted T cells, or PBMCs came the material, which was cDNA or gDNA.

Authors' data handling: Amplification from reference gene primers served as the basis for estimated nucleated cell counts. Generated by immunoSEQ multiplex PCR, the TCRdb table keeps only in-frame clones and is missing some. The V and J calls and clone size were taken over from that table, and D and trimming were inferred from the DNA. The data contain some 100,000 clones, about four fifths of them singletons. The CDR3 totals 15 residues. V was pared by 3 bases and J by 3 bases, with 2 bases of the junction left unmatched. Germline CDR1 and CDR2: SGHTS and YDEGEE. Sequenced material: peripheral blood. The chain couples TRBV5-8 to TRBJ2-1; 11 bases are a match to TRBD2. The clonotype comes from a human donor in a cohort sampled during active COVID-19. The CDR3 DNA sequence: TGTGCCAGCAGCTCAACTAGCGGGAGCTACAATGAGCAGTTCTTC. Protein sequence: CASSSTSGSYNEQFF. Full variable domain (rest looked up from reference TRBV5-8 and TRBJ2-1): EAGVTQSPTHLIKTRGQQATLRCSPISGHTSVYWYQQALGLGLQFLLWYDEGEERNRGNFPPRFSGRQFPNYSSELNVNALELEDSALYLCASSSTSGSYNEQFFGPGTRLTVL.